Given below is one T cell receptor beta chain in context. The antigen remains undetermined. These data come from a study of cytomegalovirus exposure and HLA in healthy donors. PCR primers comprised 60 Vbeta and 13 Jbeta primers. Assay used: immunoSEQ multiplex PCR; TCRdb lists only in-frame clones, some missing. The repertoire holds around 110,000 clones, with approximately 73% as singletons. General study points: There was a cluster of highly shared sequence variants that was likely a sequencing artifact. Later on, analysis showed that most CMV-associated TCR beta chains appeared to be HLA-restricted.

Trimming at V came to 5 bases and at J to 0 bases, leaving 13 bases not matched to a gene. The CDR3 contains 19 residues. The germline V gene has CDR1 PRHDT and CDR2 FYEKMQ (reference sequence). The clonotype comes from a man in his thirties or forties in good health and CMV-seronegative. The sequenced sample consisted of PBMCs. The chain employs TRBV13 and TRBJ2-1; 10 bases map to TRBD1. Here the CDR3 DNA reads TGTGCCAGCAGCCCGCGTCCCGGGACAGGGGCGGGCTCCTACAATGAGCAGTTCTTC. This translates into CASSPRPGTGAGSYNEQFF.